This record looks at one T cell receptor (beta chain) sequence and its context. These data belong to a study of blood T cell repertoires in COVID-19. At the level of the study: COVID-19 samples from acute and convalescent phases originated in the United States, Italy and Spain.

CDR1 is LGHDT and CDR2 is YNNKEL in the germline V gene (reference sequence). This CDR3 is 17 amino acids long. V dropped 3 bases and J dropped 1 base, with 18 bases sitting between them. As originally analysed: Amplification with reference gene primers provided the estimates of nucleated cell counts. Method: immunoSEQ multiplex PCR; TCRdb's copy keeps in-frame clones and lacks some. V and J calls and clone size follow that table, whereas D and trimming were derived from the DNA. In the table there are some 87,000 clones, about 79% of which are singletons. V is TRBV3-1 (or the pseudogene TRBV3-2) and J is TRBJ1-2; no clear D gene. Sequences were obtained from peripheral blood. This clonotype was obtained from a human donor in a cohort sampled during active COVID-19. CDR3 sequence (DNA): TGTGCCAGCAGCCACACTAGAGCTATGGACGGTAACTATGGCTACACCTTC. It is translated as CASSHTRAMDGNYGYTF.